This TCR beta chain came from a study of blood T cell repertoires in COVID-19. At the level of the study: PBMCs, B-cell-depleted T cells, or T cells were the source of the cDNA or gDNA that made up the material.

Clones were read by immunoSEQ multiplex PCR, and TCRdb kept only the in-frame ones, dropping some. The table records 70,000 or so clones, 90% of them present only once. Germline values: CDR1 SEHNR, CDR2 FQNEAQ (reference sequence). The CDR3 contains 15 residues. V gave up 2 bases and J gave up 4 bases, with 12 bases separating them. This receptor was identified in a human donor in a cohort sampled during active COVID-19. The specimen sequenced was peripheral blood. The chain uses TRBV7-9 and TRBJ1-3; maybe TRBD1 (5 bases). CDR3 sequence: CASSLNARVGNTIYF. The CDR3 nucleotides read TGTGCCAGCAGCTTAAATGCCAGGGTCGGAAACACCATATATTTT.